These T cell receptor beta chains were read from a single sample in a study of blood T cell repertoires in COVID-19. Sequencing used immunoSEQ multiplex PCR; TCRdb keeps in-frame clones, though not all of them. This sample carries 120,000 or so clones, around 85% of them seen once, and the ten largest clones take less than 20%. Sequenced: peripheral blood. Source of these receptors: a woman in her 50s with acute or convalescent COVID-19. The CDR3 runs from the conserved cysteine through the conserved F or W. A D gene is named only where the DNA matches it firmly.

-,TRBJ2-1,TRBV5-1,TGCGCCAGCAGCTTGGGTCAGGGCGGAACAAATGAGCAGTTCTTC,CASSLGQGGTNEQFF
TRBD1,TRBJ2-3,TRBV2,TGTGCCAGCAATGAGGGGGCCCCTAGCACAGATACGCAGTATTTT,CASNEGAPSTDTQYF
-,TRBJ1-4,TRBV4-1,TGCGCCAGCAGCCACCTAGAGGGAACTAATGAAAAACTGTTTTTT,CASSHLEGTNEKLFF
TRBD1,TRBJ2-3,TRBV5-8,TGTGCCAGCAGCTTGGCGGGACAGGGAGGAGATACGCAGTATTTT,CASSLAGQGGDTQYF
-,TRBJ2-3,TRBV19,TGTGCCAGTAGTCTCCAGGTAACTAGCACAGATACGCAGTATTTT,CASSLQVTSTDTQYF
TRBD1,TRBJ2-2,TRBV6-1,TGTGCCAGCAGTGGGATTCCGGGACAGATGTTCGCGAACACCGGGGAGCTGTTTTTT,CASSGIPGQMFANTGELFF
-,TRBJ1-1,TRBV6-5,TGTGCCAGCAGCCGGGGGAGAATGAACACTGAAGCTTTCTTT,CASSRGRMNTEAFF
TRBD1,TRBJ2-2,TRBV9,TGTGCCAGCAGCGTCACCGGGACAGACACCGGGGAGCTGTTTTTT,CASSVTGTDTGELFF
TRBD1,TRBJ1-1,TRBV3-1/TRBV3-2,TGTGCCAGCAGCGAAAACCAGGGGGCGCGAGCTTTCTTT,CASSENQGARAFF
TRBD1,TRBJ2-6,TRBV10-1,TGCGCCAGAGATGGGACAGGGGATTTAGCTGGGGCCAACGTCCTGACTTTC,CARDGTGDLAGANVLTF
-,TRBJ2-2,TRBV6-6,TGTGCCAGCAGTGGTAGCGTGAACACCGGGGAGCTGTTTTTT,CASSGSVNTGELFF
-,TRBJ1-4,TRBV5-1,TGCGCCAGCAGCTCGGACAGTTCCCTCGCAACTAATGAAAAACTGTTTTTT,CASSSDSSLATNEKLFF
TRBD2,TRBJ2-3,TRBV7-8,TGTGCCAGCAGCCCTATGGGCGGGGGGGTTGGAGATACGCAGTATTTT,CASSPMGGGVGDTQYF
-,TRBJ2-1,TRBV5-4,TGTGCCAGCAGCTTGATTTTAACAGGGCAAGGCAATGAGCAGTTCTTC,CASSLILTGQGNEQFF
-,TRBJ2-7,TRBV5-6,TGTGCCAGCAGCATGAGCTCCTACGAGCAGTACTTC,CASSMSSYEQYF
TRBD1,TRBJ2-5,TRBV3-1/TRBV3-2,TGTGCCAGCAGCCAATCGGGACAGGGCGGGACCCAGTACTTC,CASSQSGQGGTQYF
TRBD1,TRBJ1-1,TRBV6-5,TGTGCCAGCAAAACAGGGGTGACCACTGAAGCTTTCTTT,CASKTGVTTEAFF
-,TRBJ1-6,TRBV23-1,TGCGCCAGCACCTGGGGCCTTAAAGGTCCGCCTAATTCACCCCTCCACTTT,CASTWGLKGPPNSPLHF
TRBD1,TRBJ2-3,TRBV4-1,TGCGCCAGCAGCCACACTGGGACAGGGATAACAGATACGCAGTATTTT,CASSHTGTGITDTQYF
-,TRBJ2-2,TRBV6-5,TGTGCCAGCAGTTACTCGACTGATACCGGGGAGCTGTTTTTT,CASSYSTDTGELFF
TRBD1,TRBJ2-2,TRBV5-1,TGCGCCAGCAGCGCCATCGACAGGGCTTCCGGGGAGCTGTTTTTT,CASSAIDRASGELFF
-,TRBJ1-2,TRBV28,TGTGCCAGCAGTTTGAGAGTTAATGGCTACACCTTC,CASSLRVNGYTF
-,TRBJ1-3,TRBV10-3,TGTGCCATCAGTGCACAGGGTCCTGGAAACACCATATATTTT,CAISAQGPGNTIYF